The clone carrying this T cell receptor beta chain was counted many times. The entry originates in a study of neurological immune-mediated disorders. The V and J ends lost 5 bases and 0 bases respectively, with 8 bases between them. Germline V gene lookup returns CDR1 SGHTA and CDR2 FQGNSA. The length of the CDR3 is 14 residues. One entry per CDR3 protein, called by TCRdb with MiXCR from the 5' RACE reads. The sample has about 55,000 distinct CDR3 sequences, around 4% seen once; the top ten hold approximately 7.1%. This chain uses TRBV7-2 with TRBJ1-3; the D is unclear. The source of this sequence is a man in his 60s with multiple sclerosis. The sequenced material came from PBMCs. CDR3 nucleotide sequence: TGTGCCAGCAGCCCAGAGTTCTCTGGAAACACCATATATTTT. The encoded protein is CASSPEFSGNTIYF.